Below, 4 T cell receptor beta chains from the same sample are listed, as sequenced in a study of circulating and synovial CD4+ cells in juvenile arthritis. The repertoire was sequenced with immunoSEQ multiplex PCR; TCRdb's copy has only in-frame clones and lacks some. The sample consists of 30,000 to 40,000 clones, 90% to 95% of them appearing once. The material sequenced was CD4+ T cells from blood. These receptors all come from a human donor with juvenile idiopathic arthritis.

This chain connects TRBV4-2 to TRBJ2-5, with TRBD2 matching 10 bases. J gave up 4 bases and V 4 bases, and 15 bases lay outside the gene matches. The CDR3 contains 18 residues. CDR1 LGHNA and CDR2 YNFKEQ come from the germline V gene. The CDR3 loop reads CASSLETGTSDVTETQYF. As DNA, the CDR3 is TGTGCCAGCAGCCTGGAGACGGGGACTAGCGATGTTACAGAGACCCAGTACTTC.

The chain couples TRBV7-6 to TRBJ2-3, with a possible D match to TRBD2 (7 bases). Trimming pared 2 bases from V and 5 bases from J, leaving 14 bases between. The CDR3 contains 15 residues. CDR1 is SGHVS and CDR2 is FNYEAQ in the germline V gene. This CDR3 is CASSLSWGGVDTQYF. CDR3 nucleotide sequence: TGTGCCAGCAGCTTATCGTGGGGGGGCGTAGATACGCAGTATTTT.

CDR3 coding DNA: TGTGCCAGCAGCGTAGTCCCTAGCTCCTACAATGAGCAGTTCTTC. Amino acids: CASSVVPSSYNEQFF. The chain combines TRBV9 with TRBJ2-1; D unresolved. Germline CDR1 and CDR2: SGDLS and YYNGEE. With 0 bases removed from V and 0 bases from J, the gap between germline ends came to 7 bases. CDR3 length: 15 amino acids.

V is TRBV28 and J is TRBJ2-3, with TRBD2 matching over 12 bases. From germline, CDR1 is MDHEN and CDR2 SYDVKM. V lost 9 bases, J lost 5 bases, and 6 bases stayed unmatched. The CDR3 sequence is 14 residues long. CDR3 bases: TGTGCCAGTCGGCCGGGACTAGCGGGAGATACGCAGTATTTT. Amino acids: CASRPGLAGDTQYF.